This T cell receptor (beta chain) was observed in a study of blood T cell repertoires in COVID-19. About the study: Both acute and convalescent COVID-19 samples were obtained from the United States, Italy and Spain. T cells, B-cell-depleted T cells, or PBMCs provided the cDNA or gDNA that served as material.

As processed by the authors: By means of reference gene primer amplification, nucleated cell counts were estimated. Repertoires were generated with immunoSEQ multiplex PCR, while TCRdb's copy carries only in-frame clones and drops some. That table furnishes V, J and clone size, whereas the DNA furnished D and trimming. Of about 100,000 clones in the sample, approximately 80% are singletons; the top ten hold around 20%. The germline V gene encodes CDR1 KGHDR and CDR2 SFDVKD. The CDR3 loop spans 18 amino acids. The V and J ends lost 4 bases and 1 base, in that order; junction bases with no gene match: 12. This clone was seen once.

Sequencing was performed on peripheral blood. This clonotype was sampled from a man aged 70-80 years with active or convalescent COVID-19. The gene calls are TRBV24-1 and TRBJ2-3; TRBD2 matches at 8 bases. The CDR3 coding sequence is TGTGCCACCAGTGACCGCCCCGGGACTAGGAGTGGCACAGATACGCAGTATTTT. It codes for CATSDRPGTRSGTDTQYF.